This TCR beta chain originates from a study of T cell changes during pregnancy in multiple sclerosis. This clone was detected once. The CDR3 runs to 14 residues. Germline values: CDR1 SNHLY, CDR2 FYNNEI. V shed 11 bases and J shed 2 bases, with 17 bases lying between them. Sequencing used immunoSEQ multiplex PCR; TCRdb keeps in-frame clones, though not all of them. The table has fewer than 60,000 clones, about 90% seen once. The sample in question was peripheral blood, obtained after pregnancy. The sequence was obtained from a female donor in good health, enrolled as a control in a pregnancy study. V is TRBV2 and J is TRBJ2-3; D might be TRBD2 (7 bases). The CDR3 DNA reads as TGTGCCGGGGGGGCTCCCTTCGCCACAGATACGCAGTATTTT. It specifies CAGGAPFATDTQYF.